These 9 T cell receptor beta chains were sequenced from one sample in a study of blood T cell repertoires in COVID-19. Clones were sequenced by immunoSEQ multiplex PCR, and TCRdb holds only the in-frame ones, with some missing. The sample consists of 88,000 or so clones, roughly nine tenths of them appearing once. Sequencing was done on a sample of peripheral blood. The receptors derive from a man aged 45-65 years with acute or convalescent COVID-19.

The chain recombines TRBV19 with TRBJ2-3; 13 bases fit TRBD2. V was clipped by 5 bases and J by 4 bases; unmatched bases: 3. This CDR3 has 15 amino acids. Per germline, CDR1 LNHDA and CDR2 SQIVND (reference sequence). In nucleotides, the CDR3 is TGTGCCAGTAGTGCCGGGACTAGCGGGGCAGATACGCAGTATTTT. Residues: CASSAGTSGADTQYF.

The rearrangement links TRBV28 to TRBJ1-2; 7 nucleotides agree with TRBD1. Germline CDR1 MDHEN, CDR2 SYDVKM. The CDR3 is 17 residues long. After removal of 4 bases from V and 8 bases from J, the junction contained 19 bases not matched to a gene. The CDR3 nucleotides are TGTGCCAGCAGTTCTTGGGGTACAGGGGTAAGGGGAGAGGGCTACACCTTC. Its translation: CASSSWGTGVRGEGYTF.

The J gene is TRBJ2-1, the V gene TRBV6-4, with D perhaps TRBD2 (6 bases). The ends were cut back, 5 bases at V and 5 bases at J, with 16 bases in the middle. CDR3 length: 15 residues. From germline, CDR1 is MRHNA and CDR2 SNTAGT. The CDR3 reads CASSPTSTGDNEQFF. Written as DNA, the CDR3 is TGTGCCAGCAGTCCGACTAGTACGGGGGACAATGAGCAGTTCTTC.

This clone was observed at least ten times. The CDR3 DNA reads as TGCGCCAGCCGGGTGGAACAGAACACCGGGGAGCTGTTTTTT. Translating it yields CASRVEQNTGELFF. This chain connects TRBV5-1 to TRBJ2-2, with unresolved D. In germline, CDR1 is SGHRS, CDR2 YFSETQ. This CDR3 has 14 amino acids. Between the trimmed V and J ends, which lost 7 bases and 1 base, there was a span of 11 bases.

This clone was seen only once. The rearrangement joins TRBV24-1 to TRBJ2-5; 7 bases align to TRBD1. This CDR3 has 15 residues. The V segment lost 5 bases and the J segment 2 bases; nucleotides outside the gene matches: 7. From germline, CDR1 is KGHDR and CDR2 SFDVKD. The CDR3 region has the DNA TGTGCCACCAGTGGGACTTGGGACAGTCAAGAGACCCAGTACTTC. Amino acid sequence: CATSGTWDSQETQYF.

V usage is TRBV6-2 or TRBV6-3 and J usage is TRBJ1-1; D uncertain. V lost 5 bases and J 0 bases, leaving 13 bases between the germline ends. Looked up from germline, CDR1 is MNHEY and CDR2 is SVGEGT. There are 15 residues in the CDR3. CDR3 region: CASSEAGYLNTEAFF. As DNA, the CDR3 is TGTGCCAGCAGTGAGGCCGGATATTTGAACACTGAAGCTTTCTTT.

This chain connects TRBV18 to TRBJ1-3; D unresolved. This CDR3 comprises 18 residues. Trimming shortened V by 0 bases and J by 0 bases, and 15 bases separated the two germline ends. Germline V gene data show CDR1 as KGHSH and CDR2 as LQKENI. The CDR3 DNA reads as TGTGCCAGCTCACCACCGTCGAGGGTCGGGAGCTCTGGAAACACCATATATTTT. Translation gives CASSPPSRVGSSGNTIYF. The entire variable domain, with the rest obtained from reference TRBV18 and TRBJ1-3, is as follows: NAGVMQNPRHLVRRRGQEARLRCSPMKGHSHVYWYRQLPEEGLKFMVYLQKENIIDESGMPKERFSAEFPKEGPSILRIQQVVRGDSAAYFCASSPPSRVGSSGNTIYFGEGSWLTVV.

The table lists this clone with a count of one. This chain joins TRBV30 and TRBJ2-1; 7 bases align to TRBD1. The V and J ends lost 8 bases and 9 bases, in that order; junction bases with no gene match: 13. The CDR3 is 13 amino acids. Germline V gene data show CDR1 as GTSNPN and CDR2 as SVGIG (reference sequence). The chain's CDR3 is CAAARQGVSEQFF. The CDR3 DNA is TGTGCCGCCGCGAGGCAGGGGGTTTCTGAGCAGTTCTTC.

The rearrangement links TRBV19 to TRBJ2-1; 7 nucleotides agree with TRBD2. Germline-derived CDR1 and CDR2 are LNHDA and SQIVND (reference sequence). Trimming at V came to 3 bases and at J to 13 bases, leaving 6 bases not matched to a gene. The CDR3 is made up of 12 amino acids. The CDR3 DNA reads as TGTGCCAGTAGTATGGGGGGGGAAGGTCAGTTCTTC. Translating gives CASSMGGEGQFF.